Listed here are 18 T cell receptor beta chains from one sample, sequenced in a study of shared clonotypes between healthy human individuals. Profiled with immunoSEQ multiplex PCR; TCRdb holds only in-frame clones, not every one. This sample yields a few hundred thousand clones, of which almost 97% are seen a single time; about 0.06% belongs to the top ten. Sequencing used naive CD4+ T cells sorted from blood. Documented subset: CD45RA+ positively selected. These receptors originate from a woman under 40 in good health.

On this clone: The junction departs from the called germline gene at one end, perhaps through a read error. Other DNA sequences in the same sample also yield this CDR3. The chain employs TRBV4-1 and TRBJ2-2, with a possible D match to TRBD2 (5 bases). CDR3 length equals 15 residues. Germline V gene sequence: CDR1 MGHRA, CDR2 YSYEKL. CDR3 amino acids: CASSRILVNTGELFF. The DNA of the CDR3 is TGCGCCAGCAGCCGCATACTGGTAAACACCGGGGAACTGTTTTTT.

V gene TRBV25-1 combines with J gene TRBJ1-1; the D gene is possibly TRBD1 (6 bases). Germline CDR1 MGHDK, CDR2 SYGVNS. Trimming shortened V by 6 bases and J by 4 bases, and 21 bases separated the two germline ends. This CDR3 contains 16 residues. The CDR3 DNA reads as TGTGCCAGCAGATCGGGCTTTGGGGGCGCGGGCACTGAAGCTTTCTTT. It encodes CASRSGFGGAGTEAFF.

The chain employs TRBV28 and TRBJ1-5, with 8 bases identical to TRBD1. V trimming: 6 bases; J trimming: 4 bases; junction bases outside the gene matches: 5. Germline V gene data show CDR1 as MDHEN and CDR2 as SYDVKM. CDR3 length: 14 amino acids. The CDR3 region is CASRDREGNQPQHF. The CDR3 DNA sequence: TGTGCCAGCAGGGACAGGGAAGGTAATCAGCCCCAGCATTTT. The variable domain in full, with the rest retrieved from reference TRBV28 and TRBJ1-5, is DVKVTQSSRYLVKRTGEKVFLECVQDMDHENMFWYRQDPGLGLRLIYFSYDVKMKEKGDIPEGYSVSREKKERFSLILESASTNQTSMYLCASRDREGNQPQHFGDGTRLSIL.

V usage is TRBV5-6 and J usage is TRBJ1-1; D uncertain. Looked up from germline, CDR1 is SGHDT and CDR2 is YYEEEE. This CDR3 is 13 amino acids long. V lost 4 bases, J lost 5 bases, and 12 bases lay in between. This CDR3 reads CASSPPGITEAFF. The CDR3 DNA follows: TGTGCCAGCAGCCCCCCCGGGATAACTGAAGCTTTCTTT.

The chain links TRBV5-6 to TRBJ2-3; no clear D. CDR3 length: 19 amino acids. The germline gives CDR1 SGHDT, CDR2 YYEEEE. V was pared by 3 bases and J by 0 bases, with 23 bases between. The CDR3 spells CASSSLEHPVTSSTDTQYF. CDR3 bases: TGTGCCAGCAGCTCTCTGGAGCACCCTGTGACCTCTAGCACAGATACGCAGTATTTT.

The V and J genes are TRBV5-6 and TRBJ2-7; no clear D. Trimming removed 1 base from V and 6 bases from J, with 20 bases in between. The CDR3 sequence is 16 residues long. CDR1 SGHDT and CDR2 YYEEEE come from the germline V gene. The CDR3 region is CASSLKSGRRVGEQYF. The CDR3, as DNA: TGTGCCAGCAGCTTGAAGTCAGGACGAAGGGTGGGCGAGCAGTACTTC.

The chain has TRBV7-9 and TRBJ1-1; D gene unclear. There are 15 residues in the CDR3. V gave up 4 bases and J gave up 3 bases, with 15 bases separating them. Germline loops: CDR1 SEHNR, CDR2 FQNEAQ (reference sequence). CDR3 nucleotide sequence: TGTGCCAGCAGCTCGACCAGGAGTGGGGACACTGAAGCTTTCTTT. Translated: CASSSTRSGDTEAFF.

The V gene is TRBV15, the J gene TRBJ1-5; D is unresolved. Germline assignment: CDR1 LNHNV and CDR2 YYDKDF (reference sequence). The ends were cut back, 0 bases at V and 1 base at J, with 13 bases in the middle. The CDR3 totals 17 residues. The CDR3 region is CATSRDGLISSNQPQHF. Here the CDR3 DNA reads TGTGCCACCAGCAGAGATGGGCTGATTTCAAGCAATCAGCCCCAGCATTTT.

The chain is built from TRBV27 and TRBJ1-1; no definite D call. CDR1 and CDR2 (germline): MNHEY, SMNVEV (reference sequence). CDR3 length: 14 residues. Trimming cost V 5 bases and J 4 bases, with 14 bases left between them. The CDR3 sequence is CASSPAGSGTEAFF. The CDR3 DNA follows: TGTGCCAGCAGTCCCGCCGGGTCAGGCACTGAAGCTTTCTTT.

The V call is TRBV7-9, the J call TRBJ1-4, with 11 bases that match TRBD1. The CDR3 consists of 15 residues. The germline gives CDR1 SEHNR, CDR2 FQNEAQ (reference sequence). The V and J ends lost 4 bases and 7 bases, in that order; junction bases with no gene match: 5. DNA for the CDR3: TGTGCCAGCAGCTACCGGACAGGGGGCCTTGAAAAACTGTTTTTT. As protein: CASSYRTGGLEKLFF.

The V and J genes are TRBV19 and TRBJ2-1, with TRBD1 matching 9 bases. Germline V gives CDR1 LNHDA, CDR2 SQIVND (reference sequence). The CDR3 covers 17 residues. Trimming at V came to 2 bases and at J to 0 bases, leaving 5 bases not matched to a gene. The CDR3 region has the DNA TGTGCCAGTAGTATATCCGTGACAGGGGGCTCCTACAATGAGCAGTTCTTC. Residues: CASSISVTGGSYNEQFF. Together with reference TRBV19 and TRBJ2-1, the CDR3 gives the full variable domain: DGGITQSPKYLFRKEGQNVTLSCEQNLNHDAMYWYRQDPGQGLRLIYYSQIVNDFQKGDIAEGYSVSREKKESFPLTVTSAQKNPTAFYLCASSISVTGGSYNEQFFGPGTRLTVL.

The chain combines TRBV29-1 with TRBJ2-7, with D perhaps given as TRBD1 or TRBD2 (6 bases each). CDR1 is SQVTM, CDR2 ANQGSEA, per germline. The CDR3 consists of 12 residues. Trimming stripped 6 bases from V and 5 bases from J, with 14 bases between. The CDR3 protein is CSVLRGGDEQYF. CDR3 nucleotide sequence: TGCAGCGTCCTCAGGGGCGGGGACGAGCAGTACTTC.

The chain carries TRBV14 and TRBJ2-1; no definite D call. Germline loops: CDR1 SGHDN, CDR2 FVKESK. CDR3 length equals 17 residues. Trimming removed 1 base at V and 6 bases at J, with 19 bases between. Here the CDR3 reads CASSQVIVEGVLNEQFF. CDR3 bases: TGTGCCAGCAGCCAAGTGATCGTGGAAGGAGTTCTCAATGAGCAGTTCTTC. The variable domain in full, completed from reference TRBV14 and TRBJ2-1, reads EAGVTQFPSHSVIEKGQTVTLRCDPISGHDNLYWYRRVMGKEIKFLLHFVKESKQDESGMPNNRFLAERTGGTYSTLKVQPAELEDSGVYFCASSQVIVEGVLNEQFFGPGTRLTVL.

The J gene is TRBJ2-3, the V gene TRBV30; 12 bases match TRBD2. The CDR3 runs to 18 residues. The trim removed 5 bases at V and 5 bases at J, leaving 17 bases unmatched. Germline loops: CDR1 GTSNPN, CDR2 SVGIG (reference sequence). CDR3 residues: CAWASLAGGPEGKDTQYF. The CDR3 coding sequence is TGTGCCTGGGCCTCTCTAGCGGGAGGGCCTGAGGGAAAAGATACGCAGTATTTT.

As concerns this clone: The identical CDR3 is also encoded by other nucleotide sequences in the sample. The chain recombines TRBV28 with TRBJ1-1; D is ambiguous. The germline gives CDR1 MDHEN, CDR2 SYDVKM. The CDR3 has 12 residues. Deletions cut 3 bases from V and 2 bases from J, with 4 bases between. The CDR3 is CASSLGNTEAFF. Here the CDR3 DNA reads TGTGCCAGCAGTTTGGGTAACACTGAAGCTTTCTTT.

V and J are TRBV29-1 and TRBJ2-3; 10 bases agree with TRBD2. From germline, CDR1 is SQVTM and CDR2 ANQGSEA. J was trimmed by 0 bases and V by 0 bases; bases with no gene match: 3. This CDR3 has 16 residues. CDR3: CSVEDRLAGSTDTQYF. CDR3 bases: TGCAGCGTTGAAGATAGACTAGCGGGTAGCACAGATACGCAGTATTTT.

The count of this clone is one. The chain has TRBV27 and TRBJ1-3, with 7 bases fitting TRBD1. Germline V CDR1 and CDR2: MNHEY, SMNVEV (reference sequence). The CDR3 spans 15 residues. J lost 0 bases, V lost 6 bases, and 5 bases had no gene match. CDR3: CASRPGQFSGNTIYF. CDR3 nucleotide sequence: TGTGCCAGCAGGCCGGGACAGTTCTCTGGAAACACCATATATTTT.

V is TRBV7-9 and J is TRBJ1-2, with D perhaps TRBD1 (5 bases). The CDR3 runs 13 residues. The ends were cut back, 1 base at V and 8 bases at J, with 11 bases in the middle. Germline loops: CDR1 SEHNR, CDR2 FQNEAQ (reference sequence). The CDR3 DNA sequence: TGTGCCAGCAGCTTAGTGTCGGGGGACGGCTACACCTTC. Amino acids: CASSLVSGDGYTF.